These 16 T cell receptor beta chains share one sample of origin, sequenced in a study of blood T cell repertoires in COVID-19. Data came from immunoSEQ multiplex PCR; TCRdb stores just in-frame clones and leaves some out. The profile shows 250,000 to 300,000 clones, about 90% of them singletons. Sequenced sample: peripheral blood. All receptors derive from a woman in her twenties or thirties with COVID-19, enrolled during active disease.

V gene TRBV6-6 combines with J gene TRBJ2-1, with D perhaps TRBD2 (6 bases). The CDR3 length is 16 residues. Trimming shortened V by 6 bases and J by 3 bases, and 18 bases separated the two germline ends. Germline V gives CDR1 MNHNY, CDR2 SVGAGI (reference sequence). This chain's CDR3 is CASSMGGIGFYNEQFF. The CDR3 DNA follows: TGTGCCAGCAGCATGGGAGGAATCGGATTCTACAATGAGCAGTTCTTC.

This sequence joins TRBV6-5 and TRBJ2-1; D possibly corresponds to TRBD2 (6 bases). The CDR3 runs to 15 residues. V lost 2 bases and J 9 bases, leaving 17 bases between the germline ends. CDR1 and CDR2 (germline): MNHEY, SVGAGI. CDR3 sequence: CASSYHPGSGSEQFF. DNA of the CDR3: TGTGCCAGCAGTTACCACCCAGGTAGCGGTAGTGAGCAGTTCTTC.

CDR3 protein: CASSLRQSPNTGELFF. CDR3 nucleotide sequence: TGTGCCAGCAGCTTAAGACAGTCTCCTAACACCGGGGAGCTGTTTTTT. This sequence joins TRBV9 and TRBJ2-2; maybe TRBD1 (5 bases). The germline V gene encodes CDR1 SGDLS and CDR2 YYNGEE. The CDR3 consists of 16 residues. V dropped 4 bases and J dropped 2 bases, with 15 bases sitting between them.

This rearrangement joins TRBV5-5 to TRBJ1-3; D may be TRBD1 (5 bases). The CDR3 length is 16 residues. V was clipped by 3 bases and J by 0 bases, with 13 bases between them. Per germline, CDR1 SGHKS and CDR2 YYEKEE (reference sequence). This CDR3 is CASSWGRTISGNTIYF. The CDR3 DNA follows: TGTGCCAGCAGCTGGGGACGGACTATCTCTGGAAACACCATATATTTT.

To note about this clone: The germline gene is not matched at one end of the junction; a read error may be the cause. This chain links TRBV10-3 with TRBJ1-6; the match to TRBD1 covers 7 bases. This CDR3 spans 13 amino acids. Per the germline V gene, CDR1 is ENHRY and CDR2 is SYGVKD. In nucleotides, the CDR3 is TGTGCCTTCAGACAGGGAATTAATTCACCCCTCCACTTT. It yields the protein CAFRQGINSPLHF.

This chain connects TRBV19 to TRBJ1-5; 7 bases are shared with TRBD1. The CDR3 is 15 residues long. V dropped 5 bases and J dropped 4; count of bases not matched to a gene: 8. The germline V gene has CDR1 LNHDA and CDR2 SQIVND (reference sequence). DNA for the CDR3: TGTGCCAGTAGTCCCCGGGACAGCCGGAATCAGCCCCAGCATTTT. It codes for CASSPRDSRNQPQHF.

The chain is built from TRBV5-1 and TRBJ2-5; tentatively, D is TRBD1 (6 bases). With 2 bases removed from V and 4 bases from J, the gap between germline ends came to 12 bases. The CDR3 consists of 14 residues. Germline CDR1 is SGHRS and CDR2 is YFSETQ. The CDR3 spells CASSLNPGAETQYF. The CDR3 nucleotides read TGCGCCAGCAGCTTAAATCCAGGGGCAGAGACCCAGTACTTC.

This clone was observed a few times. The V call is TRBV30, the J call TRBJ1-6; 7 bases are shared with TRBD1. CDR3 size: 14 residues. The ends lost 4 bases at V and 4 bases at J; junction bases unmatched: 4. Germline CDR1 reads GTSNPN; CDR2 reads SVGIG (reference sequence). The CDR3 nucleotides are TGTGCCTGGAATTTGGGACAGTATAATTCACCCCTCCACTTT. This encodes CAWNLGQYNSPLHF.

V gene TRBV25-1 combines with J gene TRBJ2-7; D call uncertain. Germline V lookup: CDR1 MGHDK, CDR2 SYGVNS. This CDR3 comprises 14 residues. Trimming removed 5 bases from V and 2 bases from J, with 13 bases in between. This CDR3 is CASSRLGEAYEQYF. For the CDR3, the DNA is TGTGCCAGCAGTCGACTCGGCGAGGCCTACGAGCAGTACTTC.

Here the CDR3 DNA reads TGTGCCAGCAGCTTTTACAGGTTCACTGAAGCTTTCTTT. It codes for CASSFYRFTEAFF. The gene calls are TRBV11-3 and TRBJ1-1; TRBD1 is a possible D gene (5 bases). Germline V gene data show CDR1 as SGHNT and CDR2 as YENEEA. This CDR3 has 13 residues. V was shortened by 3 bases and J by 4 bases, with 9 bases between the two germline ends.

V and J are TRBV11-2 and TRBJ2-7, with D perhaps matching TRBD1 (6 bases). CDR1 and CDR2 (germline): SGHAT, FQNNGV. Trimming removed 2 bases at V and 3 bases at J, with 17 bases between. The CDR3 runs 16 residues. CDR3: CASSLWAGRGHYEQYF. For the CDR3, the DNA is TGTGCCAGCAGCTTATGGGCGGGCAGGGGACACTACGAGCAGTACTTC.

The chain has TRBV11-3 and TRBJ2-2; 7 bases are a match to TRBD2. Germline assignment: CDR1 SGHNT and CDR2 YENEEA. The length of the CDR3 is 16 residues. Trimming at V came to 2 bases and at J to 2 bases, leaving 5 bases not matched to a gene. DNA for the CDR3: TGTGCCAGCAGCTTAAGGGGCGGGGGAAACACCGGGGAGCTGTTTTTT. It translates to CASSLRGGGNTGELFF.

CDR3 bases: TGTGCCAGCAGCCCCCCTTCCTACCGAGCGGGGGGACTTAATGAGCAGTTCTTC. Its protein is CASSPPSYRAGGLNEQFF. The chain combines TRBV11-2 with TRBJ2-1; 9 bases fit TRBD2. V lost 5 bases and J lost 7; bases outside the gene matches: 18. Germline V gene data show CDR1 as SGHAT and CDR2 as FQNNGV. This CDR3 has 18 amino acids.

This clone appeared a single time. Sequence at one end of the junction differs from germline and may be a read error. The V and J genes are TRBV18 and TRBJ2-4, with D hard to call. The CDR3 has 12 amino acids. Germline V gene sequence: CDR1 KGHSH, CDR2 LQKENI. DNA of the CDR3: TGTGCCAGCTCAACACCTCAGAACATTCAGTACTTC. Its protein is CASSTPQNIQYF. The entire variable domain, with the rest obtained from reference TRBV18 and TRBJ2-4, is as follows: NAGVMQNPRHLVRRRGQEARLRCSPMKGHSHVYWYRQLPEEGLKFMVYLQKENIIDESGMPKERFSAEFPKEGPSILRIQQVVRGDSAAYFCASSTPQNIQYFGAGTRLSVL.

This chain links TRBV28 with TRBJ1-1; D unclear. The length of the CDR3 is 14 residues. Germline CDR1 reads MDHEN; CDR2 reads SYDVKM. With 2 bases removed from V and 1 base from J, the gap between germline ends came to 8 bases. The CDR3 DNA reads TGTGCCAGCAGTTTAGTGACGGGGAACACTGAAGCTTTCTTT. It encodes CASSLVTGNTEAFF.

V usage is TRBV27 and J usage is TRBJ2-7, with TRBD1 matching over 9 bases. This CDR3 is 14 amino acids long. J was trimmed by 4 bases and V by 2 bases; bases with no gene match: 3. CDR1 is MNHEY and CDR2 is SMNVEV in the germline V gene (reference sequence). The CDR3 DNA reads TGTGCCAGCAGTTTAGGGACAGGGAGTTACGAGCAGTACTTC. The encoded protein is CASSLGTGSYEQYF.